The sample holds one count of the clone carrying this T cell receptor beta chain. Its target is not known. Germline V lookup: CDR1 WSHSY, CDR2 SAAADI. The CDR3 spans 14 residues. The V gene lost 6 bases and the J gene lost 3 bases, with 12 bases spanning the gap. This sample was included in a study of T cell responses to AZD1222 COVID-19 vaccine. Some clones are missing from TCRdb's copy, which holds only in-frame ones; the method was immunoSEQ multiplex PCR. The data show about 140,000 clones, with 91% seen just once and around 6.9% held by the top ten. Study observations and caveats: Elevations in Spike-specific TCR breadth and depth followed administration of two AZD1222 doses. The sample set comprised mostly white British donors with more females, and clonal diversity was possibly underestimated. Targets within unmutated variant regions were reportedly found for nearly half of spike-specific TCRs. CD4 TCRs associated with vaccination spanned spike, dominating at 160-218 and 743-854.

This chain joins TRBV10-2 and TRBJ2-1, with D unclear. The clonotype was recovered from an adult who received the MenACWY meningococcal vaccine as a control. Sequencing was performed on peripheral blood, taken 28 days after the second dose of the MenACWY control vaccine. For the CDR3, the DNA is TGCGCCAGCAGACCGGTCCACGACTACAATGAGCAGTTCTTC. Translating gives CASRPVHDYNEQFF.